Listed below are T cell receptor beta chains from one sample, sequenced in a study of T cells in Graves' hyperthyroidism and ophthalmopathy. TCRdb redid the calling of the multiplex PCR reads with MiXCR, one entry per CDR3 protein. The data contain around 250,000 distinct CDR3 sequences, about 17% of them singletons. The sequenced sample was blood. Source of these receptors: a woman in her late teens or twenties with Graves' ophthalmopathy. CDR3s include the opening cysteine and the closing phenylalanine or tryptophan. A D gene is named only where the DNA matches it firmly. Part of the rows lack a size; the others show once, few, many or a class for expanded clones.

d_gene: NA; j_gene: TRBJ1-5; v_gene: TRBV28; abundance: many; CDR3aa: CASTPPGQNNQPQHF; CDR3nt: TGTGCCAGCACCCCGCCTGGACAGAACAATCAGCCCCAGCATTTT
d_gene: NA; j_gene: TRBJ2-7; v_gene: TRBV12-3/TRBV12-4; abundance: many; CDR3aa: CASSLDSTGFGEQYF; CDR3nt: TGTGCCAGCAGTTTGGACTCGACAGGTTTCGGCGAGCAGTACTTC
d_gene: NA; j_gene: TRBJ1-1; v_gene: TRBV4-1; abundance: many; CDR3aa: CASSLGARGGTEAFF; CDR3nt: TGCGCCAGCAGCCTCGGAGCGAGGGGCGGCACTGAAGCTTTCTTT
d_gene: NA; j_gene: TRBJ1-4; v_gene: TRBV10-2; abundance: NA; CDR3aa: CASSAARQAYNEKLFF; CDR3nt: TGCGCCAGCAGCGCGGCCCGGCAGGCGTATAATGAAAAACTGTTTTTT
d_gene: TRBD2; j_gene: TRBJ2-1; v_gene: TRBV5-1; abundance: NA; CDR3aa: CASSWGGTSGRYEQFF; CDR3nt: TGCGCCAGCAGCTGGGGAGGGACTAGCGGGAGGTATGAGCAGTTCTTC
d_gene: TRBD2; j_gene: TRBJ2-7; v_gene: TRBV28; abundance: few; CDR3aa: CASNPTVRTSGSRSYEQYF; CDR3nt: TGTGCCAGCAACCCAACGGTGAGGACTAGCGGGAGTAGGTCCTACGAGCAGTACTTC
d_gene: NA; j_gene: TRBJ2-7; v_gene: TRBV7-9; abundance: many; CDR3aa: CASSDTRADEQYF; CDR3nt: TGTGCCAGCAGCGACACTCGTGCAGACGAGCAGTACTTC
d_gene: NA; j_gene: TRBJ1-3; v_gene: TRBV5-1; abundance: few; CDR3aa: CASSLLGERSGNTIYF; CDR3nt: TGCGCCAGCAGCTTGCTAGGGGAGCGCTCTGGAAACACCATATATTTT
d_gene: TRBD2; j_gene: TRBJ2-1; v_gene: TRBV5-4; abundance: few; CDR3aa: CASSSSGGPYNEQFF; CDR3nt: TGTGCCAGCAGCTCATCGGGGGGGCCCTACAATGAGCAGTTCTTC
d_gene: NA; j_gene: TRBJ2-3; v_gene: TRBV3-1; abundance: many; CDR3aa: CASSQVFRGGSTDTQYF; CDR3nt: TGTGCCAGCAGCCAAGTCTTCAGGGGAGGCAGCACAGATACGCAGTATTTT
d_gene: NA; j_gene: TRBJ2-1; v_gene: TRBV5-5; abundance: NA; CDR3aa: CASSLALSEQFF; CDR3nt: TGTGCCAGCAGCTTGGCGTTGTCTGAGCAGTTCTTC
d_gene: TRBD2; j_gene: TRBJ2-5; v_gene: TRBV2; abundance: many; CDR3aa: CASLSGGAGQETQYF; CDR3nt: TGTGCCAGCCTTAGCGGGGGGGCCGGGCAAGAGACCCAGTACTTC
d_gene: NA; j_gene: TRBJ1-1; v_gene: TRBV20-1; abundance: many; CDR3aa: CSATRTAMNTEAFF; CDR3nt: TGCAGTGCGACCCGGACAGCGATGAACACTGAAGCTTTCTTT
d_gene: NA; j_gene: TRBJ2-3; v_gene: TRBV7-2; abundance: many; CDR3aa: CASSLSGVADTQYF; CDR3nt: TGTGCCAGCAGCTTATCCGGGGTGGCAGATACGCAGTATTTT
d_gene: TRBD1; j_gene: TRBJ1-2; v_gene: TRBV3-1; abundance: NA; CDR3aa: CASSQEYGTGNRTF; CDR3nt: TGTGCCAGCAGCCAAGAATATGGGACAGGCAATCGCACCTTC
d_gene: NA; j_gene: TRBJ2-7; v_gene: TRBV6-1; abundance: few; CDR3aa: CASGEVGQHSYEQYF; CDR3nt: TGTGCCAGCGGGGAGGTCGGGCAGCACTCCTACGAGCAGTACTTC
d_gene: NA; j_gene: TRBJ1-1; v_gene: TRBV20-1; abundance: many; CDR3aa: CSARKGVRTEAFF; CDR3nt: TGCAGTGCTAGAAAGGGGGTTAGGACTGAAGCTTTCTTT
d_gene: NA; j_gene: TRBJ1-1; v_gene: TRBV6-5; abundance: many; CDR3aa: CASSYGYPVNTEAFF; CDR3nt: TGTGCCAGCAGTTACGGTTATCCCGTTAACACTGAAGCTTTCTTT
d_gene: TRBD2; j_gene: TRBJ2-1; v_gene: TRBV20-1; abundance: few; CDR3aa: CSASMAGVGYNERFF; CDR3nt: TGCAGTGCTAGTATGGCGGGAGTGGGTTACAATGAGCGGTTCTTC
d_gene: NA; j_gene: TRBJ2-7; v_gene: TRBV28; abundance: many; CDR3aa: CASSLFGQGGIYEQYF; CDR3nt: TGTGCCAGCAGTTTATTTGGGCAGGGTGGGATCTACGAGCAGTACTTC
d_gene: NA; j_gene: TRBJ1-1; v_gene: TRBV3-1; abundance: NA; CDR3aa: CASSHGEMNTEAFF; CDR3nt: TGTGCCAGCAGCCATGGGGAAATGAACACTGAAGCTTTCTTT
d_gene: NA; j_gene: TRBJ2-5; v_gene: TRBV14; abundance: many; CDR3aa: CASSQMGGMQETQYF; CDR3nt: TGTGCCAGCAGCCAAATGGGGGGAATGCAAGAGACCCAGTACTTC
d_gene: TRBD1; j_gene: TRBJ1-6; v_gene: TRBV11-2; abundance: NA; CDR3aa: CASSLSDRGMNSPLHF; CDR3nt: TGTGCCAGCAGCCTCTCGGACAGGGGGATGAATTCACCCCTCCACTTT
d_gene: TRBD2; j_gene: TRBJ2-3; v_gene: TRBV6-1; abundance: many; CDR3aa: CASSAGGITDTQYF; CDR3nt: TGTGCCAGCAGTGCGGGGGGTATCACAGATACGCAGTATTTT
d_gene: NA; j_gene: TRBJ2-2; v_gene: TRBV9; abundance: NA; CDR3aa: CASSASGARSNTGELFF; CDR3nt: TGTGCCAGCAGCGCCTCCGGGGCGCGGAGTAACACCGGGGAGCTGTTTTTT
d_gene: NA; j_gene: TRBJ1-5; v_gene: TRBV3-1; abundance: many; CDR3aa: CASSQAGTGNQPQHF; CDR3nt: TGTGCCAGCAGCCAAGCAGGGACGGGCAATCAGCCCCAGCATTTT
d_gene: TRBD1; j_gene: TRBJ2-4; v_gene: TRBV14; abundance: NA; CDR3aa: CASSQETGWDIQYF; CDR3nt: TGTGCCAGCAGCCAGGAGACAGGGTGGGACATTCAGTACTTC
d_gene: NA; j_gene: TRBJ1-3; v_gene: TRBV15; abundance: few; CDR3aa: CATSRILTGFSSGNTIYF; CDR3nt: TGTGCCACCAGCAGGATACTAACAGGGTTTAGCTCTGGAAACACCATATATTTT
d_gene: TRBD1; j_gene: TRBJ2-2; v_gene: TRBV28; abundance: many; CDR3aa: CASSPGTGAGELFF; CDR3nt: TGTGCCAGCAGTCCCGGGACAGGGGCCGGGGAGCTGTTTTTT
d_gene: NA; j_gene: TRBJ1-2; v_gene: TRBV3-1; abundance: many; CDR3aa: CASSQRRRGSYGYTF; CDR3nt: TGTGCCAGCAGCCAGAGAAGGCGCGGAAGCTATGGCTACACCTTC
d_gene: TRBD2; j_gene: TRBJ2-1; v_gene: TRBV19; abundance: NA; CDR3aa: CASRLAGVNYEQFF; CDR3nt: TGTGCCAGTAGACTAGCGGGAGTCAACTATGAGCAGTTCTTC
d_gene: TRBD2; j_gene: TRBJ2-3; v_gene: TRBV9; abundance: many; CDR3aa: CASSEGLAEPTDTQYF; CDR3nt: TGTGCCAGCAGCGAGGGACTAGCGGAGCCCACAGATACGCAGTATTTT
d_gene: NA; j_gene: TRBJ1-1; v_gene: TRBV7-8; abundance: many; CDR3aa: CASSLDKGMAFF; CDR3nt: TGTGCCAGCAGCTTAGATAAGGGTATGGCTTTCTTT
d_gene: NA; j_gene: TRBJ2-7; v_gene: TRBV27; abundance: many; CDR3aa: CASSLSLPGRSYEQYF; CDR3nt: TGTGCCAGCAGTTTATCACTCCCCGGTAGGTCCTACGAGCAGTACTTC
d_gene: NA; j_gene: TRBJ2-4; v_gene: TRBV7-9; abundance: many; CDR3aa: CASSPSGLAKNIQYF; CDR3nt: TGTGCCAGCAGTCCGAGCGGTTTAGCCAAAAACATTCAGTACTTC
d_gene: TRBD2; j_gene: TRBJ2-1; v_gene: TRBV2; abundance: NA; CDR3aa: CASKKAGTSGRYEQFF; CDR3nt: TGTGCCAGCAAAAAGGCCGGGACTAGCGGGAGGTATGAGCAGTTCTTC
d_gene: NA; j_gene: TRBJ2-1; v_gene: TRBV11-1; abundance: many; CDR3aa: CASSLVGVMNEQFF; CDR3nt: TGTGCCAGCAGCTTAGTGGGAGTTATGAATGAGCAGTTCTTC
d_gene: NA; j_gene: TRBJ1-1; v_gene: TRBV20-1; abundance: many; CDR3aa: CSARDSQQRREAFF; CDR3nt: TGCAGTGCTAGAGATTCGCAGCAAAGGCGTGAAGCTTTCTTT
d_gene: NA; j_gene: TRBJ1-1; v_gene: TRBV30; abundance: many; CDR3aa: CAWISRVGTEAFF; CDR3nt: TGTGCCTGGATCTCCAGGGTCGGGACTGAAGCTTTCTTT
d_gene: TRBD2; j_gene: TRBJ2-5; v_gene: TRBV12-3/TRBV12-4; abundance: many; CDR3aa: CASSFQAGGEETQYF; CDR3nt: TGTGCCAGCAGTTTTCAGGCGGGGGGAGAGGAGACCCAGTACTTC
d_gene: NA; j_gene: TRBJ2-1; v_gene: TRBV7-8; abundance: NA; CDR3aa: CASSWGTFSSYNEQFF; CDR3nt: TGTGCCAGCAGCTGGGGGACTTTCAGCTCCTACAATGAGCAGTTCTTC
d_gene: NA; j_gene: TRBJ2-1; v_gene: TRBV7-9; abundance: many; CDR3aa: CASSQQGFMNEQFF; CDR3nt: TGTGCCAGCAGCCAGCAGGGGTTCATGAATGAGCAGTTCTTC
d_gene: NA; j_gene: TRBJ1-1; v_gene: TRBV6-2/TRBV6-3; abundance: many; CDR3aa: CASSLRVENTEAFF; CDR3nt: TGTGCCAGCAGTCTCCGGGTGGAGAACACTGAAGCTTTCTTT
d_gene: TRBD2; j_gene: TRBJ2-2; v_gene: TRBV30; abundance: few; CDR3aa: CAWKLAGGPFTGELFF; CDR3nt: TGTGCCTGGAAACTAGCGGGAGGGCCTTTCACCGGGGAGCTGTTTTTT
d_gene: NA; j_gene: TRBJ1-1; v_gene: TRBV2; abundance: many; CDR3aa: CASCFEGPNTEAFF; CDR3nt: TGTGCCAGCTGCTTTGAGGGCCCGAACACTGAAGCTTTCTTT